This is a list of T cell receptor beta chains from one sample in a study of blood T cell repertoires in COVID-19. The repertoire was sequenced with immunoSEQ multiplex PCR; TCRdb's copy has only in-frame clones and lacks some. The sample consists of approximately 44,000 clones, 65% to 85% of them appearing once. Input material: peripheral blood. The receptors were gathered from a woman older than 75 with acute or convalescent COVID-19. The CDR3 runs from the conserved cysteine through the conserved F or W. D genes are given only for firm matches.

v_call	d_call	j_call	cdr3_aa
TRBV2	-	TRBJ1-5	CASSQGSNQPQHF
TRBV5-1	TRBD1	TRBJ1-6	CASSLVTGMKSPLHF
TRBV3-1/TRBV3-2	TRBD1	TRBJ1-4	CASSHAQGVSTNEKLFF
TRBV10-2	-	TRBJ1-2	CASSVVRYYGYTF
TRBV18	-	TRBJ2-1	CASSPNPSEYNEQFF
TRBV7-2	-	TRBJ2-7	CASSFDSPYEQYF
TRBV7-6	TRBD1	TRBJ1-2	CASSIGQGDYGYTF
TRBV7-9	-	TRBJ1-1	CASRPNRGGTEAFF
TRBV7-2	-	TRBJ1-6	CASSLSGNSNSPLHF
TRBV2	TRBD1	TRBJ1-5	CASTGGGGNQPQHF
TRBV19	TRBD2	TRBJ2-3	CASSISGTSGSKGTQYF
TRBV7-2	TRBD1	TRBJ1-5	CASSLVGGTGGVQPQHF
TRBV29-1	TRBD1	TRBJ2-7	CSVGTGGTNPGEQYF
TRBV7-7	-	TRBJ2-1	CASSLRPPRSESYNEQFF
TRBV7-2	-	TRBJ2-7	CASSLGLEQYF
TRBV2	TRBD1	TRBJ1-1	CASIVDRGQVEAFF
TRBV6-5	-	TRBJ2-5	CASCLTAETQYF
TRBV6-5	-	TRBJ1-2	CASSYSRESNYGYTF
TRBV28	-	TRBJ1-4	CASSLGGPNNEKLFF
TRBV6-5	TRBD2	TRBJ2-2	CASRTSGNTGELFF
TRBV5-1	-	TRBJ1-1	CASTRGRVDTEAFF
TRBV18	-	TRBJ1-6	CASSLDRNSPLHF
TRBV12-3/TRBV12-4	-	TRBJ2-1	CASSKGLDEQFF
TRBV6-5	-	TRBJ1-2	CASSNLGLISYGYTF
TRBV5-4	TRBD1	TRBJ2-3	CASSLEGAQDTQYF
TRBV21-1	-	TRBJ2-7	CASSKYGMGGGPYEQYF
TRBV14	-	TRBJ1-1	CASSQVIGVASEAFF
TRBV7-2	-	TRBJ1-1	CASSSSHPAEAFF
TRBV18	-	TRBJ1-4	CASSPGGRSEKLFF
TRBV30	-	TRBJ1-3	CAWSVLSSGNTIYF